Following are 30 T cell receptor beta chains from one sample sequenced in a study of T cells after yellow fever vaccination (dated by TCRdb to about 2019). Libraries were built with 5' RACE. TCRdb shows the sequencer as Illumina NovaSeq 6000. In TCRdb, the public reads were trimmed at Q25 with fastp and aligned with MiXCR, with productive beta chains retained. Here each entry gathers all rows of one CDR3 protein and keeps the most common genes and DNA. The sample table lists about 310,000 distinct CDR3 sequences, around 4% of them with a count of one. About a quarter of the sample comes from the top ten. The sample's treatment or condition, from its label and the paper: live attenuated yellow fever vaccine strain. The specimen was PBMCs, collected on the day of the yellow fever booster vaccination. The receptors derive from a man between 18 and 29 years old who received the YFV17D yellow fever vaccine.

The CDR3: CASSSSGYNEQFF. The CDR3 DNA is TGTGCCAGCAGCTCATCAGGGTACAATGAGCAGTTCTTC. The genes are TRBV11-3 and TRBJ2-1, with TRBD1 as a possible D gene (5 bases). The germline V and J ends were trimmed by 4 bases and 4 bases, with 8 bases remaining between them. The germline V gene has CDR1 SGHNT and CDR2 YENEEA. This CDR3 spans 13 amino acids.

The sample holds many counts of this clonotype. This chain joins TRBV7-9 and TRBJ2-7, with D perhaps given as TRBD1 or TRBD2 (5 bases each). Trimming took 1 base from V and 0 from J, leaving 16 bases between them. This CDR3 has 17 amino acids. Germline CDR1 SEHNR, CDR2 FQNEAQ (reference sequence). CDR3 sequence reads: CASSLVVGAGSSYEQYV. Here the CDR3 DNA reads TGTGCCAGCAGCTTAGTTGTCGGTGCAGGGAGCTCCTACGAGCAGTACGTC.

This clonotype was seen ten or more times. This chain uses TRBV4-3 with TRBJ2-7; 7 bases are shared with TRBD2. From germline, CDR1 is LGHNA and CDR2 YSLEER. The V segment lost 5 bases and the J segment 7 bases; nucleotides outside the gene matches: 8. The CDR3 totals 13 residues. The CDR3: CASSETSLGEQYF. CDR3 nucleotides: TGCGCCAGCAGCGAGACTAGCTTAGGGGAGCAGTACTTC.

V usage is TRBV6-5 and J usage is TRBJ2-7; no clear D. From germline, CDR1 is MNHEY and CDR2 SVGAGI. Trimming left V 0 bases short and J 3 bases short, with 12 bases between. The CDR3 has 15 residues. The CDR3 loop reads CASSYSSAGYYEQYV. For the CDR3, the DNA is TGTGCCAGCAGTTACTCCAGCGCCGGCTACTACGAGCAGTACGTC.

The chain is built from TRBV19 and TRBJ1-5; TRBD1 aligns across 10 bases. CDR3 length equals 16 residues. The germline V gene has CDR1 LNHDA and CDR2 SQIVND (reference sequence). V dropped 6 bases and J dropped 0; count of bases not matched to a gene: 5. This CDR3 is CASSDRGPDSNQPQHF. For the CDR3, the DNA is TGTGCCAGTAGCGACAGGGGGCCTGATAGCAATCAGCCCCAGCATTTT.

V and J are TRBV6-1 and TRBJ1-2, with a weak D call TRBD1 (5 bases). The CDR3 is 12 residues long. Trimming shortened V by 3 bases and J by 8 bases, and 10 bases separated the two germline ends. Germline V gene sequence: CDR1 MNHNS, CDR2 SASEGT. As DNA, the CDR3 is TGTGCCAGCAGTGATGGGGGAGGAGGCTACACCTTC. This translates into CASSDGGGGYTF.

The chain uses TRBV29-1 and TRBJ2-3, with D perhaps matching TRBD2 (5 bases). This CDR3 is built from 13 residues. Germline-derived CDR1 and CDR2 are SQVTM and ANQGSEA. Trimming cost V 1 base and J 10 bases, with 15 bases left between them. The CDR3 here is CSVEGSAADPQYF. In DNA, the CDR3 is TGCAGCGTTGAAGGATCAGCGGCGGATCCGCAGTATTTT.

This chain joins TRBV10-3 and TRBJ1-3; a possible D gene is TRBD1 (5 bases). V lost 6 bases and J 5 bases, leaving 11 bases between the germline ends. CDR3 length equals 13 residues. The germline V gene has CDR1 ENHRY and CDR2 SYGVKD. CDR3 in DNA: TGTGCCATCAGCAGGGATTCACGAAACACCATATATTTT. It yields the protein CAISRDSRNTIYF.

This clonotype was found many times. The junction shows a germline mismatch at one end, possibly a read error. The V and J genes are TRBV18 and TRBJ1-1; a possible D gene is TRBD1 (5 bases). CDR3 length: 13 amino acids. Germline V gene lookup returns CDR1 KGHSH and CDR2 LQKENI. The CDR3 DNA reads as TGTGCCAGCTCACCGGGAGACCGACAGCCCGTTGCGTTT. Translated, it gives CASSPGDRQPVAF.

The rearrangement links TRBV7-9 to TRBJ2-1; TRBD1 matches 7 bases. CDR3 length: 15 amino acids. Germline assignment: CDR1 SEHNR and CDR2 FQNEAQ (reference sequence). After removal of 4 bases from V and 1 base from J, the junction contained 4 bases not matched to a gene. The CDR3 spells CASSSTGNSYNEQFF. The CDR3 DNA follows: TGTGCCAGCAGCTCGACAGGGAATTCCTACAATGAGCAGTTCTTC.

This clonotype was recorded many times. This chain joins TRBV23-1 and TRBJ2-5; 9 bases agree with TRBD1. Being an ORF, TRBV23-1 has a function that is uncertain. Germline trimming cut 0 bases from V and 2 bases from J; bases unmatched to any gene: 7. This CDR3 has 17 residues. The CDR3 bases are TGCGCCAGCAGTCAATCCGGGACAGGGAAAGGACAAGAGACCCAGTACTTC. As protein: CASSQSGTGKGQETQYF.

This clonotype was found a few times. This rearrangement joins TRBV7-9 to TRBJ2-7, with 14 positions matching TRBD2. CDR1 and CDR2 (germline): SEHNR, FQNEAQ (reference sequence). This CDR3 is 17 amino acids long. V was pared by 5 bases and J by 3 bases, with 9 bases of the junction left unmatched. CDR3 DNA: TGTGCCAGCAGCGCGACTAGCGGGGGGGTGGTGGACTACGAGCAGTACTTC. Translating it yields CASSATSGGVVDYEQYF. The whole variable domain, remainder taken from reference TRBV7-9 and TRBJ2-7, is DTGVSQNPRHKITKRGQNVTFRCDPISEHNRLYWYRQTLGQGPEFLTYFQNEAQLEKSRLLSDRFSAERPKGSFSTLEIQRTEQGDSAMYLCASSATSGGVVDYEQYFGPGTRLTVT.

This clonotype was observed at least ten times. The V gene is TRBV28, the J gene TRBJ2-5; TRBD1 matches at 10 bases. V was clipped by 2 bases and J by 4 bases; unmatched bases: 7. The CDR3 extends over 16 amino acids. Germline loops: CDR1 MDHEN, CDR2 SYDVKM. Here the CDR3 reads CASSLAWDRGGETQYF. In DNA form, the CDR3 reads TGTGCCAGCAGTTTAGCCTGGGACAGGGGTGGAGAGACCCAGTACTTC.

This clonotype appeared many times. For the CDR3, the DNA is TGTGCCTGGAGTGAGTCGCAGGAGCAGTACTTC. Translated: CAWSESQEQYF. V usage is TRBV30 and J usage is TRBJ2-7, with D unresolved. Trimming stripped 1 base from V and 7 bases from J, with 8 bases between. The germline V gene encodes CDR1 GTSNPN and CDR2 SVGIG (reference sequence). The CDR3 is 11 residues long.

This clonotype has a handful of counts. J is TRBJ2-1 and V is TRBV12-3 or TRBV12-4; no clear D gene. V was pared by 3 bases and J by 6 bases, with 27 bases between. CDR3 size: 19 residues. The CDR3, as DNA: TGTGCCAGCAGTTTTGGTTCTCTCGGCAGGCTCCAACTAACCAATGAGCAGTTCTTC. Protein: CASSFGSLGRLQLTNEQFF.

This clonotype was counted at least ten times. The chain is built from TRBV6-4 and TRBJ1-2; no reliable D call. The CDR3 is 16 amino acids. V gave up 0 bases and J gave up 6 bases, with 17 bases separating them. Germline V gives CDR1 MRHNA, CDR2 SNTAGT. CDR3 sequence: CASSDSFPRGFDGYTF. In DNA, the CDR3 is TGTGCCAGCAGTGACTCGTTTCCCCGGGGATTTGATGGCTACACCTTC.

This clonotype was seen ten or more times. The chain has TRBV28 and TRBJ2-1; 8 bases fit TRBD1. The CDR3 has 17 amino acids. The V gene's germline CDR1 is MDHEN and CDR2 SYDVKM. Unmatched junction bases numbered 9, after V lost 1 base and J lost 4 bases. CDR3 sequence reads: CASSLSNDRGWYNEQFF. The CDR3 DNA follows: TGTGCCAGCAGTTTATCCAACGACAGGGGTTGGTACAATGAGCAGTTCTTC.

This clonotype showed up many times. This rearrangement joins TRBV28 to TRBJ2-3; possibly TRBD1 or TRBD2 for D (5 bases each). The CDR3 has 15 amino acids. With 1 base removed from V and 1 base from J, the gap between germline ends came to 9 bases. The germline V gene has CDR1 MDHEN and CDR2 SYDVKM. The CDR3 bases are TGTGCCAGCAGTTTATTCCGGGGCCGCACAGATACGCAGTATTTT. Translating gives CASSLFRGRTDTQYF.

Ten or more counts support this clonotype. The gene calls are TRBV7-9 and TRBJ2-5; TRBD1 matches at 9 bases. Unmatched junction bases numbered 5, after V lost 2 bases and J lost 1 base. CDR1 is SEHNR and CDR2 is FQNEAQ in the germline V gene (reference sequence). This CDR3 has 16 amino acids. Written as DNA, the CDR3 is TGTGCCAGCAGCTTACTAAGGACAGGGGTCCAAGAGACCCAGTACTTC. It translates to CASSLLRTGVQETQYF.

This chain uses TRBV7-8 with TRBJ1-5; TRBD1 is a possible D gene (6 bases). Germline V gene data show CDR1 as SGHVS and CDR2 as FQNEAQ. Trimming shortened V by 1 base and J by 3 bases, and 10 bases separated the two germline ends. The CDR3 covers 15 residues. In DNA, the CDR3 is TGTGCCAGCAGCTTAGGGGGGGCAGTCAATCAGCCCCAGCATTTT. This encodes CASSLGGAVNQPQHF.

This clonotype was seen at least ten times. The V call is TRBV7-3, the J call TRBJ2-3; D not resolved. Per the germline V gene, CDR1 is SGHTA and CDR2 is FQGTGA. V dropped 0 bases and J dropped 3 bases, with 10 bases sitting between them. CDR3 size: 15 residues. In DNA, the CDR3 is TGTGCCAGCAGCTTAACAAGGGATAGGACAGATACGCAGTATTTT. Its protein is CASSLTRDRTDTQYF. The variable domain in full, completed from reference TRBV7-3 and TRBJ2-3, reads GAGVSQTPSNKVTEKGKYVELRCDPISGHTALYWYRQSLGQGPEFLIYFQGTGAADDSGLPNDRFFAVRPEGSVSTLKIQRTERGDSAVYLCASSLTRDRTDTQYFGPGTRLTVL.

This clonotype was counted at least ten times. This sequence joins TRBV5-1 and TRBJ2-4; D possibly corresponds to TRBD2 (6 bases). V was clipped by 2 bases and J by 8 bases, with 11 bases between them. CDR1 is SGHRS and CDR2 is YFSETQ in the germline V gene. The CDR3 contains 13 residues. CDR3 in DNA: TGCGCCAGCAGCTTTCGGAGGGAAGACATTCAGTACTTC. It codes for CASSFRREDIQYF. The full variable domain, completed using reference TRBV5-1 and TRBJ2-4, is KAGVTQTPRYLIKTRGQQVTLSCSPISGHRSVSWYQQTPGQGLQFLFEYFSETQRNKGNFPGRFSGRQFSNSRSEMNVSTLELGDSALYLCASSFRREDIQYFGAGTRLSVL.

This clonotype has only a few counts. This sequence joins TRBV18 and TRBJ1-4; D is undetermined. CDR3 length: 16 amino acids. Germline CDR1 and CDR2: KGHSH and LQKENI. V lost 4 bases to trimming and J lost 6 bases, with 18 bases between them. The CDR3 region is CASSRLTIRGDEKLFF. The CDR3 nucleotides are TGTGCCAGCTCACGGCTTACTATTCGTGGGGATGAAAAACTGTTTTTT.

This clonotype has just a few counts. This chain links TRBV5-4 with TRBJ2-5; either TRBD1 or TRBD2 may fit D (5 bases each). The germline V gene encodes CDR1 SGHNT and CDR2 YYREEE (reference sequence). The CDR3 covers 16 residues. Trimming took off 3 bases at V and 7 bases at J, with 22 bases between the two ends. The CDR3 DNA sequence: TGTGCCAGCAGCTGGGGCCCCGGGCCTATTGAGGGGACCCAGTACTTC. Protein sequence: CASSWGPGPIEGTQYF.

The rearrangement uses TRBV18 and TRBJ1-2; no firm D call. The CDR3 consists of 14 residues. The germline V and J ends were trimmed by 1 base and 1 base, with 7 bases remaining between them. Germline CDR1 KGHSH, CDR2 LQKENI. CDR3 residues: CASSPRLINYGYTF. CDR3 nucleotides: TGTGCCAGCTCACCACGCTTGATTAACTATGGCTACACCTTC.

This clonotype was seen repeatedly, ten times or more. The chain links TRBV20-1 to TRBJ2-2; D remains ambiguous. The length of the CDR3 is 14 residues. V shed 3 bases and J shed 1 base, with 9 bases lying between them. Germline V CDR1 and CDR2: DFQATT, SNEGSKA (reference sequence). The CDR3 sequence is CSARVPENTGELFF. The CDR3 DNA sequence: TGCAGTGCTAGGGTCCCGGAGAACACCGGGGAGCTGTTTTTT.

This clonotype was observed many times. The V and J genes are TRBV30 and TRBJ2-1; TRBD2 agrees at 7 bases. Looked up from germline, CDR1 is GTSNPN and CDR2 is SVGIG (reference sequence). This CDR3 is built from 14 residues. V lost 3 bases, J lost 2 bases, and 4 bases stayed unmatched. The CDR3 nucleotides read TGTGCCTGGAGCGGCGGGGGTACCTACAATGAGCAGTTCTTC. Translating it yields CAWSGGGTYNEQFF.

At least ten counts were recorded for this clonotype. This rearrangement joins TRBV7-2 to TRBJ2-3; D gene unclear. The CDR3 runs to 12 residues. The germline V gene has CDR1 SGHTA and CDR2 FQGNSA. The V and J ends lost 5 bases and 11 bases respectively, with 14 bases between them. The CDR3 spells CASSPIHFKQYF. As DNA, the CDR3 is TGTGCCAGCAGCCCAATACACTTTAAGCAGTATTTT.

This chain connects TRBV7-9 to TRBJ1-1, with no clear D. V dropped 2 bases and J dropped 10 bases, with 11 bases sitting between them. The CDR3 contains 12 residues. The V gene's germline CDR1 is SEHNR and CDR2 FQNEAQ (reference sequence). The chain's CDR3 is CASSLRTDRAFF. As DNA, the CDR3 is TGTGCCAGCAGCTTACGAACAGATCGAGCTTTCTTT.

This clonotype was seen a handful of times. The chain couples TRBV25-1 to TRBJ2-7; 7 bases are shared with TRBD1. Per germline, CDR1 MGHDK and CDR2 SYGVNS. This CDR3 has 13 amino acids. The ends lost 4 bases at V and 5 bases at J; junction bases unmatched: 5. CDR3 sequence reads: CASSVTGAHEQYF. The CDR3 DNA reads TGTGCCAGCAGTGTTACAGGGGCTCACGAGCAGTACTTC.